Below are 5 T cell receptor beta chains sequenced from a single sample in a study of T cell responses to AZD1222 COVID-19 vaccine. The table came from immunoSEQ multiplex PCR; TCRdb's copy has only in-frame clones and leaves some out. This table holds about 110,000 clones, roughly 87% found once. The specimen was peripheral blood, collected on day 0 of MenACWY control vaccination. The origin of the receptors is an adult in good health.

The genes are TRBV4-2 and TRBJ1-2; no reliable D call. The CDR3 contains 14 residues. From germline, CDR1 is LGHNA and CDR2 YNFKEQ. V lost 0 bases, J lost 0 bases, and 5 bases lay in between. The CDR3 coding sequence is TGTGCCAGCAGCCAAGATAGGGCTAACTATGGCTACACCTTC. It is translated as CASSQDRANYGYTF.

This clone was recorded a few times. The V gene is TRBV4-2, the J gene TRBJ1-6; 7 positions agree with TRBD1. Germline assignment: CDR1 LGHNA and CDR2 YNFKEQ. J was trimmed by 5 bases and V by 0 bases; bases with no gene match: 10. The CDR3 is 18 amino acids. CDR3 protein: CASSQDTWRTGDNSPLHF. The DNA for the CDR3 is TGTGCCAGCAGCCAAGATACATGGAGGACAGGAGATAATTCACCCCTCCACTTT.

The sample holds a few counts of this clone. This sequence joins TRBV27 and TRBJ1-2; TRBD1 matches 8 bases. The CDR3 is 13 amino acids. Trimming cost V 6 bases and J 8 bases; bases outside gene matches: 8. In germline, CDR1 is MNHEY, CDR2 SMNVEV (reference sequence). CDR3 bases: TGTGCCAGCAGCCCACAGGGGGATAAGGGCTACACCTTC. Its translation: CASSPQGDKGYTF.

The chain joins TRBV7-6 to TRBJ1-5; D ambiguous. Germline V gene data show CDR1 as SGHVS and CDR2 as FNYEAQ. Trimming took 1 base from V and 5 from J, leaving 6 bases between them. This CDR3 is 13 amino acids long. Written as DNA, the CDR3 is TGTGCCAGCAGCTTAGGGAGGTATCAGCCCCAGCATTTT. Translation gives CASSLGRYQPQHF. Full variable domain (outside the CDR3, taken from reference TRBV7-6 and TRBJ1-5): GAGVSQSPRYKVTKRGQDVALRCDPISGHVSLYWYRQALGQGPEFLTYFNYEAQQDKSGLPNDRFSAERPEGSISTLTIQRTEQRDSAMYRCASSLGRYQPQHFGDGTRLSIL.

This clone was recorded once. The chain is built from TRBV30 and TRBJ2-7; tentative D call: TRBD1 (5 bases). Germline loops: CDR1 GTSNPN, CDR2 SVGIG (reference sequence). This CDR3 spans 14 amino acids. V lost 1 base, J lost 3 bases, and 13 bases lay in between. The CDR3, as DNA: TGTGCCTGGAGTGACAGGAGTGGAGACTACGAGCAGTACTTC. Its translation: CAWSDRSGDYEQYF.